This T cell receptor (beta chain) came from a study of neurological immune-mediated disorders. Study-level information: Multiple sclerosis patients numbered about 35, with about 30 relapsing-remitting and 3 secondary progressive.

From the 5' RACE reads, TCRdb called clonotypes with MiXCR, one entry per CDR3 protein. This sample has 55,000 to 85,000 distinct CDR3 sequences, with 3.2% found just once. The CDR3 runs to 13 residues. Germline V CDR1 and CDR2: MGHDK, SYGVNS. The V end lost 4 bases, the J end lost 6 bases, and 12 bases lay between the germline ends. For the unsorted libraries, 2 million PBMCs stored at -80 C served as input. This clonotype was seen many times. The target antigen is unknown. Study-wide points: Multiple sclerosis was found to have the least TCR clonal expansion, below healthy controls, and HTLV-1-associated myelopathy the most.

Sequenced: PBMCs. This TCR derives from a woman in her 50s with multiple sclerosis. This chain connects TRBV25-1 to TRBJ1-2; maybe TRBD1 (5 bases). The CDR3 spells CASSGPGPHGYTF. The DNA for the CDR3 is TGTGCCAGCAGTGGGCCGGGGCCCCATGGCTACACCTTC.